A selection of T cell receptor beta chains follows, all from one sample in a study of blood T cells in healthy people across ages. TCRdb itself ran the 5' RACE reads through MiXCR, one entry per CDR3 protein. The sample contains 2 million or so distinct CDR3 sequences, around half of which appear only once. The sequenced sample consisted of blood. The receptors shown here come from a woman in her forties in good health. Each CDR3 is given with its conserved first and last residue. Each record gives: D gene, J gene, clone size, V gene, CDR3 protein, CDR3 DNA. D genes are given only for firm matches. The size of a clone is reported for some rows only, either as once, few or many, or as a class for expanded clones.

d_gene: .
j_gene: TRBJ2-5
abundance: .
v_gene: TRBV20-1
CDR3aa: CSAREGVVETQYF
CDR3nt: TGCAGTGCTAGAGAGGGGGTTGTGGAGACCCAGTACTTC

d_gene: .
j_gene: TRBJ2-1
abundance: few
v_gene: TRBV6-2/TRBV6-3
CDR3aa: CASRCPARNEQFF
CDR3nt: TGTGCCAGCAGATGCCCGGCTAGGAATGAGCAGTTCTTC

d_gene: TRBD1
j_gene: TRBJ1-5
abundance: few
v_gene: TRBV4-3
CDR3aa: CASSQVHRGEDQPQHF
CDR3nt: TGCGCCAGCAGCCAAGTCCACAGGGGGGAGGATCAGCCCCAGCATTTT

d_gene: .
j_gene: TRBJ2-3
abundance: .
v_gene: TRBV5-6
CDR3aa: CASSLLDWTDTQYF
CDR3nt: TGTGCCAGCAGCTTATTGGATTGGACAGATACGCAGTATTTT

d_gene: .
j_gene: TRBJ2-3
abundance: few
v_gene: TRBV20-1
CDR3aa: CSARLPNTDTQYF
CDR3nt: TGCAGTGCTAGATTGCCTAACACAGATACGCAGTATTTT

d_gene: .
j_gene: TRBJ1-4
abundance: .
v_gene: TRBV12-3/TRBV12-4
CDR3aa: CASSLMQGINEKLFF
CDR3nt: TGTGCCAGCAGTTTAATGCAGGGGATAAATGAAAAACTGTTTTTT

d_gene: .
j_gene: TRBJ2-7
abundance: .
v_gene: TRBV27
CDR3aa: CASSPGITYYEQYF
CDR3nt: TGTGCCAGCAGCCCCGGGATTACGTACTACGAGCAGTACTTC

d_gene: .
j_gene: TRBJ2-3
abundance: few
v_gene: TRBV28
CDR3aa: CASRDGGRAADTQYF
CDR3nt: TGTGCCAGCAGGGATGGGGGCAGGGCGGCAGATACGCAGTATTTT

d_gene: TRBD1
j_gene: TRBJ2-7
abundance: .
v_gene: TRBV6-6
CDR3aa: CASSYTGQGRSEQYF
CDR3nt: TGTGCCAGCAGTTACACGGGACAGGGAAGGAGCGAGCAGTACTTC

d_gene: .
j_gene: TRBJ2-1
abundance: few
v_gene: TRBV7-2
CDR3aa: CASSLVGQNYNEQFF
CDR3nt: TGTGCCAGCAGCTTAGTTGGGCAGAACTACAATGAGCAGTTCTTC

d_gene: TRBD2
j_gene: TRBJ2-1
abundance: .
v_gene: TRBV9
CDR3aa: CASSVGTSEIYNEQFF
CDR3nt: TGTGCCAGCAGCGTAGGAACTAGCGAGATATACAATGAGCAGTTCTTC

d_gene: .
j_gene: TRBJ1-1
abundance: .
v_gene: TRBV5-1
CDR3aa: CASSAGQNEAFF
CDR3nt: TGCGCCAGCAGCGCAGGACAAAATGAAGCTTTCTTT

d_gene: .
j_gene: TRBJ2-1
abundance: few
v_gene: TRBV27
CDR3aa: CASSPPTGIKSYNEQFF
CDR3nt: TGTGCCAGCAGTCCTCCTACAGGGATTAAGTCCTACAATGAGCAGTTCTTC

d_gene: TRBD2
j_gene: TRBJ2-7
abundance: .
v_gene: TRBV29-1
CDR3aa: CSGVGTTTHEQYF
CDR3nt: TGCAGCGGTGTAGGGACTACGACCCACGAGCAGTACTTC

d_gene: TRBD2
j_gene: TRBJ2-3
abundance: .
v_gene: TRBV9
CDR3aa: CASSVSLLAGGVGDTQYF
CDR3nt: TGTGCCAGCAGCGTATCCTTGCTAGCGGGGGGGGTGGGAGATACGCAGTATTTT

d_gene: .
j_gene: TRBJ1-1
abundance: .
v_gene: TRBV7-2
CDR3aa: CASSFGERDTEAFF
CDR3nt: TGTGCCAGCAGCTTCGGGGAGAGGGACACTGAAGCTTTCTTT

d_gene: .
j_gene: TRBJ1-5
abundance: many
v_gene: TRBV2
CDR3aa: CASSGSNQPQHF
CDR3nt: TGTGCCAGCAGTGGTAGCAATCAGCCCCAGCATTTT

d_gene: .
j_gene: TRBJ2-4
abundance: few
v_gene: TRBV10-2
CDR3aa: CASSASPGIQYF
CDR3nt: TGCGCCAGCAGTGCCTCGCCAGGCATTCAGTATTTC

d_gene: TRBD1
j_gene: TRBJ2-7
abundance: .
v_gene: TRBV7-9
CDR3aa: CASRRIHGTGLYEQYF
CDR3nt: TGTGCCAGCAGGCGCATCCATGGGACAGGCCTCTACGAGCAGTACTTC

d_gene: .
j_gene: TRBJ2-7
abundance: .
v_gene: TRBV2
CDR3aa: CASSERVGYEQYF
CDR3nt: TGTGCCAGCAGTGAGCGGGTAGGTTACGAGCAGTACTTC

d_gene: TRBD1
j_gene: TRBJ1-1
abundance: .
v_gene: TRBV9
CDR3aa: CASSAQGQLNTEAFF
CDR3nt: TGTGCCAGCAGCGCACAGGGACAGCTGAACACTGAAGCTTTCTTT

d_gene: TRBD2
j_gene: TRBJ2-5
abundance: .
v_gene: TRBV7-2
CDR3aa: CASSLVSGGAWEQYF
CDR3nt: TGTGCCAGCAGCTTAGTGAGCGGGGGGGCGTGGGAGCAGTACTTC

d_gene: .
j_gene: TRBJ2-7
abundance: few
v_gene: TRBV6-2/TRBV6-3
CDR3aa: CASSYSPGQGTNSYEQYF
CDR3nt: TGTGCCAGCAGTTACTCACCGGGGCAGGGGACGAACTCCTACGAGCAGTACTTC

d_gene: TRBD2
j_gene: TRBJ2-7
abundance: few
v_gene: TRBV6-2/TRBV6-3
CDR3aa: CASSYGGGIHEQYF
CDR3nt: TGTGCCAGCAGTTACGGCGGGGGTATCCACGAGCAGTACTTC

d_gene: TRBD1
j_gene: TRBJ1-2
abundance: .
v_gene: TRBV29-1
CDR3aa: CSVGTGFGGYTF
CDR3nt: TGCAGCGTTGGGACAGGGTTCGGTGGCTACACCTTC

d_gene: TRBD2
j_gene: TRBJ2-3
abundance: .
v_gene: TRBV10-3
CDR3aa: CAISESGLAGALTDTQYF
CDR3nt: TGTGCCATCAGTGAGTCGGGACTAGCGGGGGCCCTCACAGATACGCAGTATTTT

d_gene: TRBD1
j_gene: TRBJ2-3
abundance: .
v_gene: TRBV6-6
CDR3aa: CASRPRGQGDTQYF
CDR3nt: TGTGCCAGCAGGCCCAGGGGGCAGGGAGATACGCAGTATTTT